This TCR beta chain stems from a study of CD8 T cells in ankylosing spondylitis. Study-level points and caveats: Disease-linked clones proved CD8+ and comparatively uncommon in peripheral blood. The study identified a TCR beta motif of under ten highly homologous variants that appeared characteristic of ankylosing spondylitis blood. In ankylosing spondylitis patients, matched synovial fluid reportedly showed significant enrichment of disease-linked clones.

CDR3 length: 14 amino acids. V lost 6 bases and J lost 3; bases outside the gene matches: 5. In germline, CDR1 is SNHLY, CDR2 FYNNEI. A single count supports this clonotype. Its matching antigen is unknown. The authors made TCR beta libraries by quantitative 5'-RACE with molecular barcodes. Each CDR3 protein is one row after TCRdb ran MiXCR on the 5' RACE reads. The sample includes roughly 700,000 distinct CDR3 sequences, around 19% of them seen just once. This sequence was found in a male donor with ankylosing spondylitis. The J gene is TRBJ1-5, the V gene TRBV2; 7 positions agree with TRBD1. The sample consisted of blood, either unsorted or a sorted T cell fraction (not recorded which). Here the CDR3 reads CASRGTDYNQPQHF. The CDR3 DNA sequence: TGTGCCAGCAGGGGGACAGACTACAATCAGCCCCAGCATTTT.